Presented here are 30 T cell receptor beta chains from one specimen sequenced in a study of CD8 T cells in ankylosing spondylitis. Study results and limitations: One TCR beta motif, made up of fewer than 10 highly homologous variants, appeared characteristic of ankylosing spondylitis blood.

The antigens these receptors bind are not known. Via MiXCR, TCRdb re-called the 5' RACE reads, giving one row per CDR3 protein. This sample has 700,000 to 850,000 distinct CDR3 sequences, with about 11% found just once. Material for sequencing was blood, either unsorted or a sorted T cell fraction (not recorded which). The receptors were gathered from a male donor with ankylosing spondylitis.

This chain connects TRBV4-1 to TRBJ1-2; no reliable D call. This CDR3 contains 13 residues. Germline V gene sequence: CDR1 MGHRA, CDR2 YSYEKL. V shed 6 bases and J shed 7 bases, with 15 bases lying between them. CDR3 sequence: CASRLDPRGGYTF. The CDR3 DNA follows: TGCGCCAGCAGGCTGGACCCTCGAGGTGGCTACACCTTC.

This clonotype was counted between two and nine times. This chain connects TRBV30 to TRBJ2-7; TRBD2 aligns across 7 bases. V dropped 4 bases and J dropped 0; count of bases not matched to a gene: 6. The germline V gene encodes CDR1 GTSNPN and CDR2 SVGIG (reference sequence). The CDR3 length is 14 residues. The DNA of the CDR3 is TGTGCCTGGACCAGCGGGGCGAGCTCCTACGAGCAGTACTTC. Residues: CAWTSGASSYEQYF.

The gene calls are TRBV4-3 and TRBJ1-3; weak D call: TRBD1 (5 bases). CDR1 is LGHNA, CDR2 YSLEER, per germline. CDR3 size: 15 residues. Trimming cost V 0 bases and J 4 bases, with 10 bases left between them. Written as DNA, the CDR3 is TGCGCCAGCAGCCAAGATGGAGGGGCGGGAAACACCATATATTTT. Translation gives CASSQDGGAGNTIYF.

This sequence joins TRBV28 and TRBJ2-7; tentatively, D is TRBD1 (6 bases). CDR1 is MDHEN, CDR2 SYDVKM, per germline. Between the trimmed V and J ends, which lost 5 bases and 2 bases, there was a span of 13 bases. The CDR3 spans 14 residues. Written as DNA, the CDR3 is TGTGCCAGCAGTGGTTACAGGGAAGCCTACGAGCAGTACTTC. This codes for CASSGYREAYEQYF.

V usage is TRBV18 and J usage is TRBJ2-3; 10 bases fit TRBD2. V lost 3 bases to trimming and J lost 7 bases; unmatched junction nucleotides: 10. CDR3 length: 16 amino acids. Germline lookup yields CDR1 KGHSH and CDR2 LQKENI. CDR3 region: CASSPYLAGVKNTQYF. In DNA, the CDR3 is TGTGCCAGCTCACCGTATCTAGCGGGAGTAAAAAATACGCAGTATTTT.

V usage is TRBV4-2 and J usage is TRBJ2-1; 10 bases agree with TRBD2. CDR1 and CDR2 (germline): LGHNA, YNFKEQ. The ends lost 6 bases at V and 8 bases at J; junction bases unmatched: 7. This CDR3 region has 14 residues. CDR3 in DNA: TGTGCCAGCAGAGCGGGAGGGCCGTCGGATGAGCAGTTCTTC. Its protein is CASRAGGPSDEQFF.

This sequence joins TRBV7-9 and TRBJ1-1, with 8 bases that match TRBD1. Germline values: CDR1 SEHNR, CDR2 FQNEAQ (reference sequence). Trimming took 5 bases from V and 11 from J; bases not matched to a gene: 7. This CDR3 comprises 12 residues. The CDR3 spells CASSIDRGAAFF. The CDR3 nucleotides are TGTGCCAGCAGCATCGACAGGGGAGCGGCTTTCTTT.

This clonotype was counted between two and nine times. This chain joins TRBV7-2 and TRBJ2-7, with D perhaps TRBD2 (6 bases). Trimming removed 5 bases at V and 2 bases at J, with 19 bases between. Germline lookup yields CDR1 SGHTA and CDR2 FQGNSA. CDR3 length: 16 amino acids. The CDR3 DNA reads TGTGCCAGCAGCCAAGGGGCCCAGACGGGAGCCTACGAGCAGTACTTC. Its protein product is CASSQGAQTGAYEQYF.

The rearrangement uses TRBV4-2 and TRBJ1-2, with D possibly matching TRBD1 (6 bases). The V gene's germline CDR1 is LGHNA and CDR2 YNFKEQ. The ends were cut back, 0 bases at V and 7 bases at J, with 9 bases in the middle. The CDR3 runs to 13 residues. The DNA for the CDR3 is TGTGCCAGCAGCCAAGATTCAGGGGTTGGCTACACCTTC. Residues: CASSQDSGVGYTF.

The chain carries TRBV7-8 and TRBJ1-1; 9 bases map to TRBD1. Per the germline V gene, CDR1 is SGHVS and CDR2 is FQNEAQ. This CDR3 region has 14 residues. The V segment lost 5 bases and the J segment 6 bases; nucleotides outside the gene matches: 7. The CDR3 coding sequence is TGTGCCAGCAGCACCGACAGGGGGATCCCTGAAGCTTTCTTT. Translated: CASSTDRGIPEAFF.

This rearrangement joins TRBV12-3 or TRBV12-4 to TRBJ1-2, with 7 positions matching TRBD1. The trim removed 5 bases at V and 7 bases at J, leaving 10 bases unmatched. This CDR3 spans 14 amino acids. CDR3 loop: CASSTAGQGVGYTF. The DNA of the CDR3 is TGTGCCAGCAGTACAGCGGGTCAGGGGGTTGGCTACACCTTC.

The CDR3 reads CSARDPGTPSYEQYF. CDR3 nucleotides: TGCAGTGCTAGAGATCCCGGGACACCGTCCTACGAGCAGTACTTC. The chain joins TRBV20-1 to TRBJ2-7; the D gene is possibly TRBD1 (6 bases). The ends were cut back, 0 bases at V and 1 base at J, with 13 bases in the middle. The CDR3 loop spans 15 amino acids. The germline V gene has CDR1 DFQATT and CDR2 SNEGSKA (reference sequence).

The CDR3 DNA is TGTGCCACCAGCAGACTCGGACACAGGCCGGAGACCCAGTACTTC. Its translation: CATSRLGHRPETQYF. V and J are TRBV15 and TRBJ2-5; possible D gene TRBD1, 5 bases. V gave up 2 bases and J gave up 5 bases, with 15 bases separating them. The CDR3 covers 15 residues. Germline CDR1 LNHNV, CDR2 YYDKDF (reference sequence).

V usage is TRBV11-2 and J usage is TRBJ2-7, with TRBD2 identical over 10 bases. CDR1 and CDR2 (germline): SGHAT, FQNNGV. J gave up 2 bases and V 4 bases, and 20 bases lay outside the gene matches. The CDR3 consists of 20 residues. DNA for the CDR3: TGTGCCAGCAGCTATCGTATAGTGTTAGGAGAAAGCGGGAGGGCCTACGAGCAGTACTTC. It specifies CASSYRIVLGESGRAYEQYF.

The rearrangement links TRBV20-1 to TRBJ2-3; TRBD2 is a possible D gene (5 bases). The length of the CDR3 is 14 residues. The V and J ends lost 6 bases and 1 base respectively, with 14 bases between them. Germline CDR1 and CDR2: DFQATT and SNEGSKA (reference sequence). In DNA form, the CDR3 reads TGCAGTGCCCTCTCTAGCTTCGGCACAGATACGCAGTATTTT. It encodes CSALSSFGTDTQYF.

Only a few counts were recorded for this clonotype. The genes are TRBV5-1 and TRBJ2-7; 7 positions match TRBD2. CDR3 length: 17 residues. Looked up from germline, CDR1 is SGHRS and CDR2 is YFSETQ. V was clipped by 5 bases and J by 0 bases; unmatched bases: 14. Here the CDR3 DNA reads TGCGCCAGCAGTCTCACATTGAGCGGGATGAGCTCCTACGAGCAGTACTTC. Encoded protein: CASSLTLSGMSSYEQYF.

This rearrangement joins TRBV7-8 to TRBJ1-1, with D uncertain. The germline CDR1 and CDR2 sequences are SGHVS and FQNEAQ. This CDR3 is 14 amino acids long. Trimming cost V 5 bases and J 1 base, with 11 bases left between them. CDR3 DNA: TGTGCCAGCAGCCACAGAGAGGGGAACACTGAAGCTTTCTTT. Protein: CASSHREGNTEAFF.

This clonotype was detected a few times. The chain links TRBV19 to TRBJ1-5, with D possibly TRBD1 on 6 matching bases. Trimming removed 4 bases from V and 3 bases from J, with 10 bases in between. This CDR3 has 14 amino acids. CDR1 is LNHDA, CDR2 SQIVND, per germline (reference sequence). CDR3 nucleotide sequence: TGTGCCAGTAGTACTGCAGGGGACAATCAGCCCCAGCATTTT. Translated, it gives CASSTAGDNQPQHF.

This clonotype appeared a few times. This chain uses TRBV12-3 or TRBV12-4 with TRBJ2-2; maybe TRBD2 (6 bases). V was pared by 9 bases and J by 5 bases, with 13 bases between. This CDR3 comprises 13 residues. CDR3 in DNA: TGTGCCAGTGGGAGGCAGAATACCGGGGAGCTGTTTTTT. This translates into CASGRQNTGELFF.

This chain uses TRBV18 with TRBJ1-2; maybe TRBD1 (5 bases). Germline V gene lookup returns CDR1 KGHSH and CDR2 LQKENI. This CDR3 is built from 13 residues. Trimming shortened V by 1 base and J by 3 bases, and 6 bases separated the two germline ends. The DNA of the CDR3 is TGTGCCAGCTCACCACGGGACTACTATGGCTACACCTTC. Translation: CASSPRDYYGYTF.

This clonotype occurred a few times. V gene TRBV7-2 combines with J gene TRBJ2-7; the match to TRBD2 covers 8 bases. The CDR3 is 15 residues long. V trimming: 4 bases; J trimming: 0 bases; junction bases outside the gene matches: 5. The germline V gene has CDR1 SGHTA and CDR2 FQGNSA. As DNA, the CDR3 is TGTGCCAGCAGCTCCTCGGGAGGGATCTCCTACGAGCAGTACTTC. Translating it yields CASSSSGGISYEQYF.

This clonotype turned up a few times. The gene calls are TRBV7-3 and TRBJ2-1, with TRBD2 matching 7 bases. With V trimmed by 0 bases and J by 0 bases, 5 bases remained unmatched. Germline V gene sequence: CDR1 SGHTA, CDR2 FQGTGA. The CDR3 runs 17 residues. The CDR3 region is CASSLTGGVFSYNEQFF. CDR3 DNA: TGTGCCAGCAGCTTAACGGGGGGGGTCTTCTCCTACAATGAGCAGTTCTTC.

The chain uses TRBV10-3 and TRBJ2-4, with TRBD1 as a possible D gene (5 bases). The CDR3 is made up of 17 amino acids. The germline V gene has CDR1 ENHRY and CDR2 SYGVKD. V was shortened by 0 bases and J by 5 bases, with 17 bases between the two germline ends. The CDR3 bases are TGTGCCATCAGTGAGTCGTCTGGGCAGGGTATCCAAAACATTCAGTACTTC. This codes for CAISESSGQGIQNIQYF.

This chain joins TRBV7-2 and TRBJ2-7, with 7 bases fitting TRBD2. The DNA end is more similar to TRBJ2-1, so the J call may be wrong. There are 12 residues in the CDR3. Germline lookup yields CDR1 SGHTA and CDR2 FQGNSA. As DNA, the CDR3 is TGTGCCAGCAGCTTAGTGTGGGACTACCAGTTCTTC. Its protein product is CASSLVWDYQFF.

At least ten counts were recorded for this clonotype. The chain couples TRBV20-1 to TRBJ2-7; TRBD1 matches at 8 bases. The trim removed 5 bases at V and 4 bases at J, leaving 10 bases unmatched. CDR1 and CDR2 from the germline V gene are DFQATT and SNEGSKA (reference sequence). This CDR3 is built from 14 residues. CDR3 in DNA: TGCAGTGCTTCAGACGACAGGGGATATTACGAGCAGTACTTC. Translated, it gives CSASDDRGYYEQYF.

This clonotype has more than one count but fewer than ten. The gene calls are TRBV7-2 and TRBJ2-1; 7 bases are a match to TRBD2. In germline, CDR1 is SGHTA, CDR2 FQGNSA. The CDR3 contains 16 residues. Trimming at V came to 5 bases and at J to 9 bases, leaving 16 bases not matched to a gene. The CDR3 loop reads CASSPMYGRTDSEQFF. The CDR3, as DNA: TGTGCCAGCAGCCCCATGTACGGGAGGACGGATAGTGAGCAGTTCTTC. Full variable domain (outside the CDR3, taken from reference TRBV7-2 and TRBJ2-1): GAGVSQSPSNKVTEKGKDVELRCDPISGHTALYWYRQSLGQGLEFLIYFQGNSAPDKSGLPSDRFSAERTGGSVSTLTIQRTQQEDSAVYLCASSPMYGRTDSEQFFGPGTRLTVL.

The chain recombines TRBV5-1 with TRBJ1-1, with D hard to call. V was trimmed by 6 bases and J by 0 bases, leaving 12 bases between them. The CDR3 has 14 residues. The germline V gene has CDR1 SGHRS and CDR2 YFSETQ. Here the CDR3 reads CASNWFSMNTEAFF. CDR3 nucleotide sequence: TGCGCCAGCAATTGGTTCTCCATGAACACTGAAGCTTTCTTT.

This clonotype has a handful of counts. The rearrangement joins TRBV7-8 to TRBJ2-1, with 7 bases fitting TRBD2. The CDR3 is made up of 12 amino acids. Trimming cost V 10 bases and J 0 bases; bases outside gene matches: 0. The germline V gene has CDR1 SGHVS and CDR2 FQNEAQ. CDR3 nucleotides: TGTGCCACGGGGGGCTCCTACAATGAGCAGTTCTTC. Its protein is CATGGSYNEQFF.

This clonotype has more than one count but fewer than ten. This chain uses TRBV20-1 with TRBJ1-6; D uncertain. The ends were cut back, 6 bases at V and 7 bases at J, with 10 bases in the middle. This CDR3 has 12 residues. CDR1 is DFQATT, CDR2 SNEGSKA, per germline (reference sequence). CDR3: CSASVPNSPLHF. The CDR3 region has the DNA TGCAGTGCCTCGGTTCCCAATTCACCCCTCCACTTT.

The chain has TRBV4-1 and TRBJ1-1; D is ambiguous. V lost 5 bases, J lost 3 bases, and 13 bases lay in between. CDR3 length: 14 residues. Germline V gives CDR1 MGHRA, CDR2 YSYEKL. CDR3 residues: CASSEVAGYTEAFF. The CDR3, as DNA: TGCGCCAGCAGCGAGGTGGCGGGGTACACTGAAGCTTTCTTT.